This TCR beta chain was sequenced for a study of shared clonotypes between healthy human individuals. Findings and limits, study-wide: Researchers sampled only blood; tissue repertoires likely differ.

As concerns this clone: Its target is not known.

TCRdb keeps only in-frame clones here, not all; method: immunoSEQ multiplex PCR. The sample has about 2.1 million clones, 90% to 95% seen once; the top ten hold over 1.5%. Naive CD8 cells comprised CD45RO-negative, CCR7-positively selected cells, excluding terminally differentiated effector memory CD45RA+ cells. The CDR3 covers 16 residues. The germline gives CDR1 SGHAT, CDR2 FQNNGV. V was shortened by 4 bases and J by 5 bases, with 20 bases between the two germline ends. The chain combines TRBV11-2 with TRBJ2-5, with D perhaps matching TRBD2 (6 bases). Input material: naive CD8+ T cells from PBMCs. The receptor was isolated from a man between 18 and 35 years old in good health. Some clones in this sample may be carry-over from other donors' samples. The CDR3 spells CASSSSLGEERETQYF. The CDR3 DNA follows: TGTGCCAGCAGCTCCTCGTTGGGGGAGGAGCGGGAGACCCAGTACTTC.